Below are 5 T cell receptor beta chains sequenced from a single sample in a study of a mutant IDH1 vaccine in newly diagnosed glioma. For these TCRs, the target antigens are not known. TCRdb's copy holds only in-frame clones and misses some; the assay was immunoSEQ multiplex PCR. Here the sample spans some 64,000 clones, about 80% being singletons. The time point is: week 11, during vaccination. Each dose delivered 300 ug of mutant IDH1 20-mer peptide subcutaneously with imiquimod. The sequences come from PBMCs, collected from a glioma patient whose treatment included an IDH1 peptide vaccine. The receptors derive from a middle-aged man with glioma.

This clone was seen a handful of times. This chain connects TRBV10-1 to TRBJ1-5; unclear D gene. Germline CDR1 WNHNN, CDR2 SYGVQD (reference sequence). The CDR3 is 14 amino acids. The germline V and J ends were trimmed by 0 bases and 6 bases, with 9 bases remaining between them. The CDR3 protein is CASSESAVRQPQHF. The CDR3 region has the DNA TGCGCCAGCAGTGAGTCGGCGGTTCGTCAGCCCCAGCATTTT.

This chain links TRBV2 with TRBJ2-7; no firm D call. With 4 bases removed from V and 3 bases from J, the gap between germline ends came to 4 bases. This CDR3 spans 11 amino acids. The germline gives CDR1 SNHLY, CDR2 FYNNEI. The CDR3 protein is CASSARYEQYF. The CDR3 bases are TGTGCCAGCAGTGCTCGCTACGAGCAGTACTTC. Supplemented by reference TRBV2 and TRBJ2-7, the full variable domain reads EPEVTQTPSHQVTQMGQEVILRCVPISNHLYFYWYRQILGQKVEFLVSFYNNEISEKSEIFDDQFSVERPDGSNFTLKIRSTKLEDSAMYFCASSARYEQYFGPGTRLTVT.

V gene TRBV2 combines with J gene TRBJ2-5; D not certain. V lost 0 bases and J 6 bases, leaving 8 bases between the germline ends. The CDR3 contains 13 residues. From germline, CDR1 is SNHLY and CDR2 FYNNEI. CDR3 sequence reads: CASSEAYPKTQYF. CDR3 in DNA: TGTGCCAGCAGTGAAGCGTATCCAAAGACCCAGTACTTC. Filled out from reference TRBV2 and TRBJ2-5, the complete variable domain reads EPEVTQTPSHQVTQMGQEVILRCVPISNHLYFYWYRQILGQKVEFLVSFYNNEISEKSEIFDDQFSVERPDGSNFTLKIRSTKLEDSAMYFCASSEAYPKTQYFGPGTRLLVL.

The V and J genes are TRBV5-1 and TRBJ2-3; 12 positions match TRBD2. The CDR3 is made up of 17 amino acids. Germline V gives CDR1 SGHRS, CDR2 YFSETQ. The trim removed 2 bases at V and 9 bases at J, leaving 13 bases unmatched. The CDR3 region is CASSFAPSGGAEDTQYF. The CDR3 DNA reads TGCGCCAGCAGCTTTGCTCCTAGCGGGGGGGCCGAAGACACGCAGTATTTT.

By sample share, this clone is medium-sized. This chain connects TRBV27 to TRBJ2-1; D unresolved. Germline V gene data show CDR1 as MNHEY and CDR2 as SMNVEV (reference sequence). V was clipped by 0 bases and J by 7 bases, with 7 bases between them. This CDR3 region has 13 residues. This CDR3 reads CASSLSHRNEQFF. As DNA, the CDR3 is TGTGCCAGCAGTTTATCCCACCGGAATGAGCAGTTCTTC.